The subject of this entry is one T cell receptor beta chain. Using immunoSEQ multiplex PCR, the repertoire was profiled, and TCRdb retains in-frame clones only, with some absent. This sample has 100,000 or so clones, with about 90% found just once. CDR1 and CDR2 (germline): SGHTA, FQGTGA. The CDR3 totals 13 residues. Trimming removed 0 bases at V and 9 bases at J, with 12 bases between. These data are taken from a study of cytomegalovirus exposure and HLA in healthy donors. Among the 120 or so subjects of the validation cohort, separate from the 666-subject first cohort, were the donors. This TCR was recovered from a young man in good health and CMV-seropositive. The source material was PBMCs. This sequence joins TRBV7-3 and TRBJ2-7, with D maybe TRBD1 (6 bases). The CDR3 DNA reads TGTGCCAGCAGCTTAACGGCAGGGGATACGCAGTACTTC. Residues: CASSLTAGDTQYF.